Listed here is a single TCR beta chain. What it binds is not known. The assay was immunoSEQ multiplex PCR, and TCRdb's table has in-frame clones only and misses some. The table shows roughly 50,000 clones, with approximately 85% occurring only once. These data come from a study of OX40 agonist ivuxolimab in advanced cancers. Study as a whole: Head and neck, renal cell, melanoma or hepatocellular carcinoma were the cancers that dose-escalation patients had.

Autoimmune disease history or systemic immunosuppression led to patient exclusion. Trimming at V came to 5 bases and at J to 14 bases, leaving 10 bases not matched to a gene. CDR3 length: 13 residues. CDR1 and CDR2 (germline): SGHAT, FQDESV (reference sequence). Points from the study as a whole: The expanded peripheral T cells' antigen specificity was not determined.

The source of this sequence is an adult with an advanced solid tumor such as melanoma, head and neck, liver or kidney cancer. J is TRBJ2-1 and V is TRBV11-1; 9 bases fit TRBD2. The source was CD4+ or CD8+ T cells sorted from blood, collected in a trial of the OX40 agonist ivuxolimab. For the CDR3, the DNA is TGTGCCAGCAGCCAAATAGCGGGGGAGAAAGAGTTCTTC. Protein sequence: CASSQIAGEKEFF.